The 30 T cell receptor beta chains reported below all come from one sample, sequenced in a study of T-cell memory formation after mild COVID-19. TCRdb processed the 5' RACE reads anew with MiXCR; each CDR3 protein has one entry. The sample holds some 490,000 distinct CDR3 sequences; 15% to 20% are singletons and the top ten take about 12%. Source material: PBMCs or a T cell subset sorted from them (not recorded which). The source of these receptors is an adult woman who had mild COVID-19 (a few samples of this study predate the infection). Cell type and time point are not known.

This clonotype has just a few counts. This chain connects TRBV7-9 to TRBJ2-2; 7 nucleotides align to TRBD2. The CDR3 consists of 15 residues. After removal of 5 bases from V and 7 bases from J, the junction contained 10 bases not matched to a gene. The germline gives CDR1 SEHNR, CDR2 FQNEAQ (reference sequence). CDR3 bases: TGTGCCAGCAGCCCCCCTGGCGGGAGTAACGGGGAGCTGTTTTTT. Protein sequence: CASSPPGGSNGELFF.

The genes are TRBV25-1 and TRBJ1-1; 8 nucleotides agree with TRBD1. The CDR3 is made up of 15 amino acids. The germline V gene encodes CDR1 MGHDK and CDR2 SYGVNS. With V trimmed by 3 bases and J by 4 bases, 7 bases remained unmatched. CDR3 amino acids: CASSEPQGGGTEAFF. The CDR3 DNA sequence: TGTGCCAGCAGTGAGCCACAGGGGGGGGGCACTGAAGCTTTCTTT. Together with reference TRBV25-1 and TRBJ1-1, the CDR3 gives the full variable domain: EADIYQTPRYLVIGTGKKITLECSQTMGHDKMYWYQQDPGMELHLIHYSYGVNSTEKGDLSSESTVSRIRTEHFPLTLESARPSHTSQYLCASSEPQGGGTEAFFGQGTRLTVV.

This clonotype was observed a handful of times. The chain carries TRBV18 and TRBJ2-2; no clear D gene. The CDR3 has 13 residues. Between the trimmed V and J ends, which lost 1 base and 7 bases, there was a span of 7 bases. CDR1 and CDR2 (germline): KGHSH, LQKENI. As DNA, the CDR3 is TGTGCCAGCTCACCACAGGATAGCGGGGAGCTGTTTTTT. Translating gives CASSPQDSGELFF.

This clonotype was counted many times. The chain combines TRBV4-3 with TRBJ2-7; TRBD2 is a possible D gene (6 bases). V lost 0 bases and J lost 4, with 16 bases in between. There are 16 residues in the CDR3. Germline V gives CDR1 LGHNA, CDR2 YSLEER. The CDR3 nucleotides read TGCGCCAGCAGCCAAGAGTTAGGCGGGATAAAGTACGAGCAGTACTTC. Its translation: CASSQELGGIKYEQYF.

In its sample, this clonotype was seen a few times. The CDR3 is CAISEPGLAGSTDTQYF. Written as DNA, the CDR3 is TGTGCCATCAGTGAACCCGGACTAGCGGGGAGCACAGATACGCAGTATTTT. The chain joins TRBV10-3 to TRBJ2-3, with 12 bases fitting TRBD2. The V gene end was trimmed by 3 bases and the J gene end by 0 bases; junction bases not matched to a gene: 4. The germline gives CDR1 ENHRY, CDR2 SYGVKD. The CDR3 contains 17 residues.

There are a few counts of this clonotype. V gene TRBV7-6 combines with J gene TRBJ2-1; D remains ambiguous. CDR3 size: 13 residues. The ends were cut back, 4 bases at V and 6 bases at J, with 10 bases in the middle. In germline, CDR1 is SGHVS, CDR2 FNYEAQ. Here the CDR3 DNA reads TGTGCCAGCAGCTACAACTTGGGCAATGAGCAGTTCTTC. Protein product: CASSYNLGNEQFF.

This clonotype appeared a few times. The chain links TRBV24-1 to TRBJ2-6, with D hard to call. Looked up from germline, CDR1 is KGHDR and CDR2 is SFDVKD. Trimming removed 9 bases from V and 3 bases from J, with 14 bases in between. The CDR3 is 15 amino acids. CDR3 nucleotides: TGTGCCACCGGTAGTCTCCGAGGTGGGGCCAACGTCCTGACTTTC. Its protein product is CATGSLRGGANVLTF.

The sample holds a few counts of this clonotype. The chain carries TRBV2 and TRBJ1-1; D not resolved. The germline V and J ends were trimmed by 4 bases and 1 base, with 7 bases remaining between them. The germline V gene encodes CDR1 SNHLY and CDR2 FYNNEI. The CDR3 length is 13 residues. CDR3 nucleotide sequence: TGTGCCAGCAGTGGGGTAGCGAACACTGAAGCTTTCTTT. Its translation is CASSGVANTEAFF.

This clonotype showed up just a few times. The genes are TRBV7-3 and TRBJ2-7; weak D call: TRBD2 (6 bases). Germline-derived CDR1 and CDR2 are SGHTA and FQGTGA. V was pared by 1 base and J by 9 bases, with 13 bases between. The CDR3 spans 13 residues. The CDR3 DNA sequence: TGTGCCAGCAGCTTAAACGGCGGGGCGGGGCAGTACTTC. Translated, it gives CASSLNGGAGQYF. Based on the CDR3 plus reference TRBV7-3 and TRBJ2-7, the full variable domain is GAGVSQTPSNKVTEKGKYVELRCDPISGHTALYWYRQSLGQGPEFLIYFQGTGAADDSGLPNDRFFAVRPEGSVSTLKIQRTERGDSAVYLCASSLNGGAGQYFGPGTRLTVT.

Only a few counts were recorded for this clonotype. V usage is TRBV5-6 and J usage is TRBJ2-3, with TRBD2 matching 9 bases. This CDR3 is 15 amino acids long. With 0 bases clipped from V and 2 bases from J, the junction kept 1 base outside the gene matches. Germline CDR1 reads SGHDT; CDR2 reads YYEEEE. Here the CDR3 DNA reads TGTGCCAGCAGCTTGGAGGGACTAGCCACAGATACGCAGTATTTT. Protein product: CASSLEGLATDTQYF.

The chain has TRBV30 and TRBJ2-7; unclear D gene. Trimming removed 3 bases from V and 3 bases from J, with 6 bases in between. Per the germline V gene, CDR1 is GTSNPN and CDR2 is SVGIG (reference sequence). There are 11 residues in the CDR3. The CDR3 DNA reads as TGTGCCTGGAGAGGCAACTACGAGCAGTACTTC. It is translated as CAWRGNYEQYF.

A few counts support this clonotype. The V call is TRBV3-1, the J call TRBJ2-7; TRBD1 is a possible D gene (5 bases). This CDR3 region has 15 residues. V was trimmed by 1 base and J by 2 bases, leaving 12 bases between them. In germline, CDR1 is LGHDT, CDR2 YNNKEL (reference sequence). Here the CDR3 DNA reads TGTGCCAGCAGCCAAGCCCCAGGGTCGGCCTACGAGCAGTACTTC. Translated: CASSQAPGSAYEQYF.

The chain couples TRBV6-1 to TRBJ1-1; weak D call: TRBD1 (5 bases). The CDR3 is 14 residues long. Germline CDR1 reads MNHNS; CDR2 reads SASEGT. V lost 8 bases and J 1 base, leaving 14 bases between the germline ends. CDR3 loop: CASQRETANTEAFF. DNA of the CDR3: TGTGCCAGCCAGCGGGAGACAGCGAACACTGAAGCTTTCTTT.

The chain combines TRBV6-5 with TRBJ2-7; D remains ambiguous. The CDR3 spans 14 residues. V gave up 0 bases and J gave up 5 bases, with 11 bases separating them. Germline V gene sequence: CDR1 MNHEY, CDR2 SVGAGI. The CDR3 coding sequence is TGTGCCAGCAGTTACTCGAGACCGATCGACGAGCAGTACTTC. It encodes CASSYSRPIDEQYF.

This clonotype was observed a single time. The chain employs TRBV12-3 or TRBV12-4 and TRBJ2-6; TRBD1 might be the D (6 bases). CDR3 length: 17 residues. V lost 5 bases and J lost 0, with 14 bases in between. The CDR3 nucleotides are TGTGCCAGCAGTCTCGGGACACTATTCTCTGGGGCCAACGTCCTGACTTTC. Protein sequence: CASSLGTLFSGANVLTF.

This chain joins TRBV7-8 and TRBJ2-3, with TRBD1 identical over 7 bases. This CDR3 spans 20 amino acids. Germline V CDR1 and CDR2: SGHVS, FQNEAQ. Trimming cost V 5 bases and J 0 bases; bases outside gene matches: 20. The CDR3 protein is CASSLPGQTASETSTDTQYF. The CDR3 DNA reads as TGTGCCAGCAGCCTACCGGGACAGACCGCAAGTGAGACTAGCACAGATACGCAGTATTTT.

This clonotype was picked up many times. The V and J genes are TRBV2 and TRBJ1-2; no definite D call. Germline V CDR1 and CDR2: SNHLY, FYNNEI. V lost 2 bases to trimming and J lost 2 bases, with 3 bases between them. The CDR3 covers 12 residues. CDR3 DNA: TGTGCCAGCAGTGAAACCAACTATGGCTACACCTTC. This codes for CASSETNYGYTF.

This clonotype was counted between two and nine times. V is TRBV18 and J is TRBJ2-7, with 7 bases matching TRBD1. CDR1 KGHSH and CDR2 LQKENI come from the germline V gene. The CDR3 loop spans 14 amino acids. The V gene end was trimmed by 3 bases and the J gene end by 2 bases; junction bases not matched to a gene: 4. In DNA form, the CDR3 reads TGTGCCAGCTCACCGATGGGACAGACCTACGAGCAGTACTTC. Translation gives CASSPMGQTYEQYF.

This clonotype was seen a few times. V and J are TRBV25-1 and TRBJ2-1; D unclear. The CDR3 is 15 residues long. Between the trimmed V and J ends, which lost 5 bases and 0 bases, there was a span of 11 bases. Looked up from germline, CDR1 is MGHDK and CDR2 is SYGVNS. The CDR3 reads CASSHRISSYNEQFF. CDR3 in DNA: TGTGCCAGCAGTCACAGAATTAGCTCCTACAATGAGCAGTTCTTC. The full variable domain, rest sourced from reference TRBV25-1 and TRBJ2-1, is EADIYQTPRYLVIGTGKKITLECSQTMGHDKMYWYQQDPGMELHLIHYSYGVNSTEKGDLSSESTVSRIRTEHFPLTLESARPSHTSQYLCASSHRISSYNEQFFGPGTRLTVL.

Only a few counts were recorded for this clonotype. V and J are TRBV27 and TRBJ2-7; 7 bases agree with TRBD2. The CDR3 sequence is 13 residues long. Germline V gene lookup returns CDR1 MNHEY and CDR2 SMNVEV (reference sequence). V was pared by 1 base and J by 5 bases, with 2 bases of the junction left unmatched. The CDR3 region has the DNA TGTGCCAGCAGTTTATATGGACTAGACGAGCAGTACTTC. It is translated as CASSLYGLDEQYF.

This clonotype was detected a few times. The chain links TRBV10-2 to TRBJ1-1; weak D call: TRBD1 (5 bases). The ends were cut back, 1 base at V and 6 bases at J, with 12 bases in the middle. The V gene's germline CDR1 is WSHSY and CDR2 SAAADI. The CDR3 loop spans 14 amino acids. CDR3 loop: CASSEYPGRAEAFF. The CDR3 DNA is TGCGCCAGCAGTGAGTATCCGGGGCGGGCTGAAGCTTTCTTT.

V is TRBV29-1 and J is TRBJ2-3; maybe TRBD2 (5 bases). Germline V gene sequence: CDR1 SQVTM, CDR2 ANQGSEA. This CDR3 has 18 amino acids. Between the trimmed V and J ends, which lost 7 bases and 1 base, there was a span of 27 bases. The CDR3 sequence is CSAALSDDKRRGTDTQYF. The DNA for the CDR3 is TGCAGCGCCGCGCTTTCGGACGATAAAAGGCGGGGCACAGATACGCAGTATTTT.

This sequence joins TRBV9 and TRBJ2-7; tentatively, D is TRBD2 (6 bases). Germline V gene lookup returns CDR1 SGDLS and CDR2 YYNGEE. The CDR3 spans 15 residues. V lost 0 bases to trimming and J lost 3 bases, with 13 bases between them. The CDR3 DNA sequence: TGTGCCAGCAGCGTAGCGGACGGGGGTATCTACGAGCAGTACTTC. Translated: CASSVADGGIYEQYF.

This chain joins TRBV6-5 and TRBJ2-7; D perhaps matches TRBD2 (7 bases). V shed 5 bases and J shed 2 bases, with 13 bases lying between them. CDR1 is MNHEY and CDR2 is SVGAGI in the germline V gene. This CDR3 spans 14 amino acids. The CDR3, as DNA: TGTGCCAGCAGTGCGGAGGGGGGGACCTACGAGCAGTACTTC. As protein: CASSAEGGTYEQYF.

The chain combines TRBV18 with TRBJ2-5; a weak D match, TRBD2 (5 bases). The CDR3 is 14 amino acids. Trimming stripped 8 bases from V and 1 base from J, with 14 bases between. CDR1 and CDR2 from the germline V gene are KGHSH and LQKENI. CDR3 protein: CASIAGGGQETQYF. In DNA, the CDR3 is TGTGCCAGCATAGCCGGAGGAGGCCAAGAGACCCAGTACTTC.

The chain uses TRBV20-1 and TRBJ2-7; 8 bases line up with TRBD1. The CDR3 runs 13 residues. Per the germline V gene, CDR1 is DFQATT and CDR2 is SNEGSKA (reference sequence). Unmatched junction bases numbered 7, after V lost 4 bases and J lost 5 bases. As DNA, the CDR3 is TGCAGTGCTACGACAGGGGTTGCCGACGAGCAGTACTTC. It specifies CSATTGVADEQYF.

The V call is TRBV24-1, the J call TRBJ2-1; 10 nucleotides align to TRBD2. J lost 7 bases, V lost 7 bases, and 3 bases had no gene match. The CDR3 spans 13 residues. From germline, CDR1 is KGHDR and CDR2 SFDVKD. The DNA for the CDR3 is TGTGCCACCAGAGCGGGGGGGCTTAATGAGCAGTTCTTC. Amino acids: CATRAGGLNEQFF.

This clonotype has just a few counts. The chain is built from TRBV9 and TRBJ2-7, with D possibly matching TRBD1 (8 bases). CDR3 length: 14 residues. V was trimmed by 0 bases and J by 6 bases, leaving 13 bases between them. Germline assignment: CDR1 SGDLS and CDR2 YYNGEE. The DNA of the CDR3 is TGTGCCAGCAGCGTAGAGAACAGGGGGGGCGAGCAGTACTTC. Encoded protein: CASSVENRGGEQYF.

This clonotype appeared a few times. This chain joins TRBV4-3 and TRBJ2-1, with D perhaps TRBD2 (6 bases). Between the trimmed V and J ends, which lost 4 bases and 4 bases, there was a span of 14 bases. The CDR3 is 15 residues long. Germline loops: CDR1 LGHNA, CDR2 YSLEER. CDR3 bases: TGCGCCAGCAGCCCCGAGCGGCGGGAATACAATGAGCAGTTCTTC. Its protein product is CASSPERREYNEQFF.

The chain has TRBV4-3 and TRBJ1-1; D gene unclear. Germline CDR1 LGHNA, CDR2 YSLEER. CDR3 size: 13 residues. V was cut by 0 bases and J by 4 bases, with 6 bases left in between. In nucleotides, the CDR3 is TGCGCCAGCAGCCAAGAGGTTCTCACTGAAGCTTTCTTT. Translation gives CASSQEVLTEAFF.